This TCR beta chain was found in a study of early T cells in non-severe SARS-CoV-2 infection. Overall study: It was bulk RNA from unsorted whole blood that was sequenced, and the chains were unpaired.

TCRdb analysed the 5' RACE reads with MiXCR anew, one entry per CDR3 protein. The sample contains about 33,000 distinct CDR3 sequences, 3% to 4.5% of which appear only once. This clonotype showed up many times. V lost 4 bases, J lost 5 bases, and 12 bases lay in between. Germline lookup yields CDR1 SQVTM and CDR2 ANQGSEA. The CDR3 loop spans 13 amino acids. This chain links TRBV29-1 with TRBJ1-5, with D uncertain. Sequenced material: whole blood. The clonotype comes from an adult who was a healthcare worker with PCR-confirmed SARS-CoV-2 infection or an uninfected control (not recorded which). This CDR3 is CSVVFGGDQPQHF. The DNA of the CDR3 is TGCAGCGTTGTCTTCGGCGGGGATCAGCCCCAGCATTTT.